This T cell receptor beta chain was observed in a study of T cell repertoires in cytomegalovirus infection. In the study overall: Researchers turned to recently identified HLA-C-restricted CMV epitopes as well as well-studied HLA-B-restricted ones. Indications came from public TCR beta signatures; they pointed to CMV infection and to a matching HLA type.

As to this clonotype: Its antigen remains unknown.

From the reads, TCRdb called clonotypes with MiXCR, one entry per CDR3 protein. Here the sample spans some 480,000 distinct CDR3 sequences, 30% to 40% being singletons. The V gene's germline CDR1 is DFQATT and CDR2 SNEGSKA (reference sequence). V shed 3 bases, J shed 0 bases, and the junction held 7 bases outside the gene matches. The CDR3 runs 15 residues. Study-wide points: Dominant in the ex vivo response were TCR beta clonotypes restricted by HLA-C and specific for CMV. The study identified carriers of CMV plus the relevant HLA from cumulative public TCR beta family frequency.

The V call is TRBV20-1, the J call TRBJ2-7; 8 bases are a match to TRBD1. The sequencing here drew on cultured PBMCs, taken from culture after CMV antigen stimulation. This receptor was taken from a human donor in good health (CMV status not recorded). Some clones in this sample may be carry-over from other donors' samples. CDR3 region: CSASRGTGASYEQYF. For the CDR3, the DNA is TGCAGTGCTAGCCGCGGGACAGGCGCCTCCTACGAGCAGTACTTC.